Below, 21 T cell receptor delta chains from the same sample are listed, as sequenced in a study of gamma delta lymphoproliferative disorders and STAT genes. TCRdb re-called clones from the multiplex PCR reads using CATT. The profile shows about 3,400 delta-chain clones, about 1.2% of them singletons. Sequencing used genomic DNA taken from PBMCs of patients and controls. Sequencing was done on a sample of blood. These receptors came from a human donor in good health.

This clone was found a few times. A far larger clone is only one base removed, so a read error is likely. It is unclear where the CDR3 begins or ends on the DNA, so no DNA is shown, and the CDR3 is as TCRdb lists it. The rearrangement uses TRDV2 and TRDJ1; TRDD3 reflects the table's D call only, with no check against the DNA. Germline V gene lookup returns CDR1 GEAIGNYY and CDR2 EKD. The CDR3 adds up to 17 amino acids, both ends counted. This CDR3 is CACDTVGDGAHTDKLIF.

As regards this clone: TCRdb attributes to this sequence the protein of a much larger clone, which differs from the DNA translation at residue 15; a read error is likely, and the protein displayed is translated from the DNA. CDR3 residues: CACDTVGVLGDTSTNKLIF. The CDR3 DNA is TGTGCCTGTGACACTGTTGGAGTACTGGGGGATACGAGCACCAATAAACTCATCTTT. This rearrangement joins TRDV2 to TRDJ1; 13 nucleotides match TRDD3. The CDR3 runs 19 residues. Per the germline V gene, CDR1 is GEAIGNYY and CDR2 is EKD.

Concerning this clone itself: The likely explanation is a read error, given a far larger clone one base away. Other DNA sequences in this specimen translate into the identical CDR3. J is TRDJ1 and V is TRDV2; 9 bases line up with TRDD3. The CDR3 consists of 16 residues. Germline CDR1 is GEAIGNYY and CDR2 is EKD. CDR3: CACDTVGGIHRDKLIF. The CDR3 DNA reads as TGTGCCTGTGACACCGTGGGGGGGATACACCGCGATAAGCTCATCTTT.

As regards this clone: A read error likely explains this, since a far larger clone differs by one base. Additional DNA sequences in this sample encode the identical CDR3. The genes are TRDV2 and TRDJ1; TRDD3 matches 13 bases. Germline-derived CDR1 and CDR2 are GEAIGNYY and EKD. The CDR3 covers 16 residues. CDR3 coding DNA: TGCGCCTGTGACTCCATCACTGGGGGATACGATGGGGGACTCATCTTT. This translates into CACDSITGGYDGGLIF.

This clone was observed many times. The CDR3 here is CALGVPIPEGDVRTDKLIF. The CDR3, as DNA: TGTGCTCTTGGGGTCCCAATTCCCGAAGGAGACGTCCGCACCGATAAACTCATCTTT. This chain connects TRDV1 to TRDJ1; the D is unclear. Germline-derived CDR1 and CDR2 are TSWWSYY and QGS. Trimming pared 4 bases from V and 1 base from J, leaving 25 bases between. This CDR3 spans 19 amino acids.

This clone has only a few counts. A far larger clone differs by one base, so this is likely a read error. The same CDR3 can be traced to other DNA sequences in this sample. The chain employs TRDV2 and TRDJ1; TRDD3 might be the D (5 bases). The CDR3 runs to 14 residues. V lost 3 bases and J 4 bases, leaving 14 bases between the germline ends. Germline lookup yields CDR1 GEAIGNYY and CDR2 EKD. In DNA, the CDR3 is TGTGCCTGTGACGCCGTACAGGGGAGCGATAAACTCATCTTT. It translates to CACDAVQGSDKLIF.

To note about this clone: The TCRdb protein comes from a much larger clone and disagrees with this DNA's translation at residue 6, likely due to a read error; the protein given here is derived from the DNA. The chain links TRDV2 to TRDJ3; 9 bases are shared with TRDD3. Germline CDR1 and CDR2: GEAIGNYY and EKD. V lost 1 base and J lost 0; bases outside the gene matches: 12. This CDR3 has 21 residues. The chain's CDR3 is CACDTVAGDTRSSWDTRQMFF. CDR3 nucleotides: TGTGCCTGTGACACAGTAGCCGGGGATACGCGAAGCTCCTGGGACACCCGACAGATGTTTTTC.

In regard to this clone: A read error likely explains why the TCRdb protein, taken from a much larger clone, differs from this DNA's translation at residue 15; the protein shown is translated from the DNA. V usage is TRDV2 and J usage is TRDJ3; 9 nucleotides agree with TRDD3. CDR1 GEAIGNYY and CDR2 EKD come from the germline V gene. The CDR3 spans 21 residues. The CDR3 DNA reads as TGTGCCTGTGACACCGCGGGCACTGGGGGAAGTAGCTCCTGGGGCACCCGACAGATGTTTTTC. Its protein is CACDTAGTGGSSSWGTRQMFF.

Concerning this clone itself: TCRdb assigns this DNA the protein of a much larger clone, which departs from its translation at residue 6; this likely reflects a read error, and the protein shown comes from translating the DNA. The CDR3 nucleotides are TGTGCCTGTGACACCGCTCCATCTGGGGGATACGATCAGACCGATAAACTCATCTTT. It translates to CACDTAPSGGYDQTDKLIF. This chain joins TRDV2 and TRDJ1, with 12 positions matching TRDD3. The trim removed 0 bases at V and 2 bases at J, leaving 12 bases unmatched. The CDR3 consists of 19 residues. From germline, CDR1 is GEAIGNYY and CDR2 EKD.

Turning to this clone: A far bigger clonotype differs at one base, so this is likely a read error. The sample carries other DNA sequences with the same CDR3. The CDR3 region has the DNA TGTGCCTGTGACGGCATGGGGGATACTCCAACCTGGGACACCCGACAGATGTTTTTC. This codes for CACDGMGDTPTWDTRQMFF. The chain couples TRDV2 to TRDJ3; TRDD3 matches at 10 bases. Germline trimming cut 3 bases from V and 2 bases from J; bases unmatched to any gene: 9. This CDR3 has 19 amino acids. The germline gives CDR1 GEAIGNYY, CDR2 EKD.

With respect to this clone: A far larger clone lies a single base away; this is likely a read error. The identical CDR3 is also encoded by other nucleotide sequences in the sample. The chain recombines TRDV2 with TRDJ1; the match to TRDD3 covers 12 bases. V gave up 1 base and J gave up 1 base; unmatched junction bases: 9. The germline V gene has CDR1 GEAIGNYY and CDR2 EKD. The CDR3 extends over 18 amino acids. The CDR3 loop reads CACDTLRLGDTFTDKLIF. CDR3 in DNA: TGTGCCTGTGACACGCTTCGCCTGGGGGATACGTTCACCGATAAACTCATCTTT.

This clone was seen more than once but under ten times. The protein held in TCRdb is that of a much larger clone and does not match this DNA's translation at residue 4, likely because of a read error; the protein shown is translated from the DNA. V and J are TRDV2 and TRDJ1; 7 bases agree with TRDD3. V lost 5 bases and J lost 7; bases outside the gene matches: 24. The germline gives CDR1 GEAIGNYY, CDR2 EKD. The CDR3 totals 18 residues. CDR3 nucleotide sequence: TGTGCCTGTGGCCGTCTTTCCCCGGGGGGGGGATTATACGGTAAACTCATCTTT. Encoded protein: CACGRLSPGGGLYGKLIF.

This clone was seen only a few times. The mismatch at residue 16 between this DNA's translation and the TCRdb protein of a much larger clone likely reflects a read error; the protein shown is translated from the DNA. The rearrangement links TRDV2 to TRDJ1; 10 bases line up with TRDD3. CDR1 is GEAIGNYY, CDR2 EKD, per germline. The CDR3 is made up of 18 amino acids. The CDR3: CACDPVLGDPIDTDKPIF. The CDR3 nucleotides are TGTGCCTGTGACCCGGTACTGGGGGATCCCATTGACACCGATAAACCCATCTTT.

The table lists this clone with many counts. A read error likely explains this, since a far larger clone differs by one base. The gene calls are TRDV2 and TRDJ1, with TRDD3 matching 8 bases. Per germline, CDR1 GEAIGNYY and CDR2 EKD. CDR3 size: 15 residues. CDR3 sequence reads: CACDSWGTPGDKPIF. As DNA, the CDR3 is TGTGCCTGTGACTCCTGGGGGACCCCGGGGGATAAACCCATCTTT.

By share, this clone ranks as medium-sized (0.01 to 0.1%). This specimen includes other DNA sequences encoding the same CDR3. No V gene was called, and the J gene is TRDJ1; the DNA was not used to check the table's D call, TRDD3. The CDR3 runs 17 residues. For the CDR3, the DNA is TGTGCCTGGACTGGGGCGAGTTTGAGATCCAACACCGATAAACTCATCTTT. This gives the protein CAWTGASLRSNTDKLIF.

Comments on this clone: TCRdb shows a much larger clone's protein in place of this DNA's translation, and the two differ at residue 3, likely through a read error; the protein shown is translated from the DNA. V and J are TRDV2 and TRDJ1, with TRDD3 matching 13 bases. Germline V gene sequence: CDR1 GEAIGNYY, CDR2 EKD. CDR3 size: 24 residues. Written as DNA, the CDR3 is TGTGCCCGTGACACCTTGGGTCTTAGACTGGGGGATACGGAAACCGACCTGTACACCGATAAACTCATCTTT. Its translation is CARDTLGLRLGDTETDLYTDKLIF.

This clone showed up just a few times. The gene calls are TRDV1 and TRDJ1; D perhaps matches TRDD3 (5 bases). The CDR3 totals 21 residues. V lost 8 bases to trimming and J lost 5 bases, with 39 bases between them. Germline lookup yields CDR1 TSWWSYY and CDR2 QGS. CDR3 residues: CALSVGHPLTEGWSRADKLIF. CDR3 DNA: TGTGCTCTTTCCGTCGGGCACCCACTTACTGAGGGATGGAGTAGGGCTGATAAACTCATCTTT.

The sample holds a few counts of this clone. The protein TCRdb gives is from a much larger clone and does not agree with this DNA's translation at residue 11, likely a read error; the protein shown here comes from the DNA. The V gene is TRDV2, the J gene TRDJ1; 8 nucleotides align to TRDD3. Per the germline V gene, CDR1 is GEAIGNYY and CDR2 is EKD. The CDR3 is 15 residues long. DNA of the CDR3: TGTGCCTGTGACACCTTGGGGATACACACCGGTAAACTCATCTTT. This translates into CACDTLGIHTGKLIF.

This clone was recorded a few times. A far larger clone differs by one base, so this is likely a read error. Other DNA sequences from this sample encode an identical CDR3 as well. This chain links TRDV2 with TRDJ1, with 8 bases fitting TRDD3. After removal of 7 bases from V and 4 bases from J, the junction contained 10 bases not matched to a gene. Germline CDR1 is GEAIGNYY and CDR2 is EKD. The CDR3 runs 14 residues. CDR3 sequence reads: CACDPLGDSDKLIF. The CDR3 coding sequence is TGTGCCTGCGACCCTCTGGGGGACAGCGATAAACTCATCTTT.

On this clone: The translation of this DNA and the TCRdb protein of a much larger clone differ at residue 13, probably owing to a read error; the protein shown here is translated from the DNA. The rearrangement joins TRDV1 to TRDJ1, with D possibly being TRDD3 (7 bases). Germline CDR1 and CDR2: TSWWSYY and QGS. Trimming removed 0 bases at V and 1 base at J, with 27 bases between. This CDR3 is 21 amino acids long. The CDR3 loop reads CALGELVLRRWGTRRTDKLIF. The CDR3 DNA reads as TGTGCTCTTGGGGAACTTGTCCTACGTCGGTGGGGGACACGCCGCACCGATAAACTCATCTTT.

This clone was observed a handful of times. TCRdb shows a much larger clone's protein in place of this DNA's translation, and the two differ at residue 6, likely through a read error; the protein shown is translated from the DNA. The chain is built from TRDV2 and TRDJ1; 12 bases map to TRDD3. Germline CDR1 and CDR2: GEAIGNYY and EKD. The junction had 20 bases not matched to a gene; V was cut back by 4 bases and J by 9 bases. The length of the CDR3 is 18 residues. The CDR3 bases are TGTGCCTGTGATCCCGCACTGGGGGATACTGCAACCAAATCACAACTCATCTTT. This codes for CACDPALGDTATKSQLIF.